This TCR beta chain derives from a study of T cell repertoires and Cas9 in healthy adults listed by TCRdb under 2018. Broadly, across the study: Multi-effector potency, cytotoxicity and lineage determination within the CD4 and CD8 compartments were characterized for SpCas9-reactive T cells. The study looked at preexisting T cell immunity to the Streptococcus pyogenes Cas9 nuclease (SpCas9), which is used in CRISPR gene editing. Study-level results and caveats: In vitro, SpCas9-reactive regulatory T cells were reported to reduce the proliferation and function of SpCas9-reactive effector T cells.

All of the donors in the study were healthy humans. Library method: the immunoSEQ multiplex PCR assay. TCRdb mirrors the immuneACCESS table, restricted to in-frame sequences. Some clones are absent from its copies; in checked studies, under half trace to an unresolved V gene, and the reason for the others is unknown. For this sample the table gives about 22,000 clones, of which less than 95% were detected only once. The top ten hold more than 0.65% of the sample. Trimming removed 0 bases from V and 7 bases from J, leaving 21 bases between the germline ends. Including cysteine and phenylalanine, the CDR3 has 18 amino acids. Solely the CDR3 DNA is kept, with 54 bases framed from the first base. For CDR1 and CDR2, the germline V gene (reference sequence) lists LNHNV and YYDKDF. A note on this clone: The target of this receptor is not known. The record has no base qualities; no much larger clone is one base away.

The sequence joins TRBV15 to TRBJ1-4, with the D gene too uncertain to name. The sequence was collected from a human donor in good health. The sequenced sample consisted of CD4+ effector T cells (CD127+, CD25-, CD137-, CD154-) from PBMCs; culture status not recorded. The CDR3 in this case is CATSRDARSFATSEKLFF. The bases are TGTGCCACCAGCAGAGATGCACGCAGCTTCGCAACTTCTGAAAAACTGTTTTTT.